Below, 16 T cell receptor beta chains from the same sample are listed, as sequenced in a study of T-cell reconstitution after alpha-beta-depleted transplantation in children. The TCRbeta library was prepared with unique molecular identifiers. TCRdb recomputed calls from the PCR reads with MiXCR, one row per CDR3 protein. This sample has roughly 200,000 distinct CDR3 sequences, with approximately 8% found just once. Material: PBMCs, mostly from graft donor cells, obtained 360 days after TCRalphabeta/CD19-depleted stem cell transplant. Every receptor here comes from a male patient aged 2 to 9 who had a stem cell transplant for acute myeloid leukemia, so the T cells may come from the graft donor.

This clonotype was observed many times. This chain joins TRBV3-1 and TRBJ2-1, with TRBD2 matching 8 bases. J gave up 10 bases and V 0 bases, and 8 bases lay outside the gene matches. CDR1 and CDR2 (germline): LGHDT, YNNKEL (reference sequence). This CDR3 is built from 15 residues. CDR3 amino acids: CASSQEPWAGGEQFF. CDR3 nucleotides: TGTGCCAGCAGCCAAGAGCCCTGGGCGGGAGGAGAGCAGTTCTTC.

This clonotype was picked up many times. The gene calls are TRBV12-3 or TRBV12-4 and TRBJ2-1; TRBD1 agrees at 8 bases. J was trimmed by 0 bases and V by 5 bases; bases with no gene match: 3. This CDR3 spans 15 amino acids. This CDR3 is CASSGTGGSYNEQFF. The CDR3 DNA reads TGTGCCAGCAGTGGTACAGGGGGCTCCTACAATGAGCAGTTCTTC.

V gene TRBV7-9 combines with J gene TRBJ2-3; 7 bases align to TRBD2. The CDR3 runs 16 residues. V dropped 5 bases and J dropped 6; count of bases not matched to a gene: 14. Germline lookup yields CDR1 SEHNR and CDR2 FQNEAQ (reference sequence). CDR3 protein: CASSEHTSREADTQYF. The CDR3 DNA reads as TGTGCCAGCAGCGAACACACTAGCCGGGAGGCGGATACGCAGTATTTT. Complete variable domain (other parts from reference TRBV7-9 and TRBJ2-3): DTGVSQNPRHKITKRGQNVTFRCDPISEHNRLYWYRQTLGQGPEFLTYFQNEAQLEKSRLLSDRFSAERPKGSFSTLEIQRTEQGDSAMYLCASSEHTSREADTQYFGPGTRLTVL.

The chain combines TRBV12-3 or TRBV12-4 with TRBJ2-3; D is ambiguous. The CDR3 sequence is 13 residues long. Trimming shortened V by 2 bases and J by 3 bases, and 6 bases separated the two germline ends. CDR3 sequence (DNA): TGTGCCAGCAGTTTACGTGAGACAGATACGCAGTATTTT. It encodes CASSLRETDTQYF.

This clonotype has more than one count but fewer than ten. This chain uses TRBV24-1 with TRBJ2-7, with D maybe TRBD2 (6 bases). The germline CDR1 and CDR2 sequences are KGHDR and SFDVKD. The V end was cut by 4 bases, the J end by 2 bases, with 8 bases between. This CDR3 has 13 residues. CDR3 bases: TGTGCCACCAGTGAGGGACTCCCCTACGAGCAGTACTTC. Residues: CATSEGLPYEQYF.

The chain has TRBV12-3 or TRBV12-4 and TRBJ2-3, with D tentatively TRBD1 or TRBD2 (6 bases each). Trimming took off 5 bases at V and 2 bases at J, with 17 bases between the two ends. There are 16 residues in the CDR3. The CDR3 loop reads CASSRGAMGFTDTQYF. The CDR3 coding sequence is TGTGCCAGCAGTAGGGGGGCGATGGGGTTCACAGATACGCAGTATTTT.

There are a few counts of this clonotype. This sequence joins TRBV7-9 and TRBJ2-7, with D possibly TRBD2 on 5 matching bases. V shed 5 bases and J shed 0 bases, with 5 bases lying between them. This CDR3 contains 12 residues. Germline-derived CDR1 and CDR2 are SEHNR and FQNEAQ (reference sequence). CDR3 nucleotides: TGTGCCAGCAGCCGGGGCTCCTACGAGCAGTACTTC. Encoded protein: CASSRGSYEQYF.

The chain employs TRBV18 and TRBJ2-3; TRBD2 aligns across 10 bases. The CDR3 covers 15 residues. With V trimmed by 10 bases and J by 6 bases, 13 bases remained unmatched. From germline, CDR1 is KGHSH and CDR2 LQKENI. The CDR3 sequence: CATAGSSGGSDTQYF. The DNA for the CDR3 is TGTGCCACCGCCGGGTCTAGCGGGGGATCCGATACGCAGTATTTT.

A few counts support this clonotype. The CDR3 DNA follows: TGCAGCGTTCACAAACAGGGCTACGAGCAGTACTTC. It specifies CSVHKQGYEQYF. V and J are TRBV29-1 and TRBJ2-7; TRBD1 is a possible D gene (6 bases). Germline CDR1 SQVTM, CDR2 ANQGSEA. The CDR3 runs 12 residues. Trimming cost V 5 bases and J 3 bases, with 11 bases left between them.

This clonotype has ten or more counts. The CDR3 DNA is TGTGCCAGCAGTTTCGGTCGGACAGGGGCCTACTTC. Amino acid sequence: CASSFGRTGAYF. The chain joins TRBV6-2 or TRBV6-3 to TRBJ2-7; TRBD1 aligns across 9 bases. Germline CDR1 MNHEY, CDR2 SVGEGT. CDR3 length equals 12 residues. The V and J ends lost 4 bases and 13 bases, in that order; junction bases with no gene match: 8.

In this sample, this clonotype turned up once. As the CDR3 is not closed by the conserved phenylalanine or tryptophan, this likely results from a read error. The rearrangement joins TRBV29-1 to TRBJ2-1, with 8 bases aligning to TRBD2. V was clipped by 0 bases and J by 6 bases; unmatched bases: 13. The CDR3 has 17 residues. Looked up from germline, CDR1 is SQVTM and CDR2 is ANQGSEA. The CDR3 nucleotides are TGCAGCGTTGAAGATTCGTGGAGCGGGAGAGTTTTCAATGAGCAGTTCTTG. Its protein product is CSVEDSWSGRVFNEQFL.

This chain links TRBV6-2 or TRBV6-3 with TRBJ2-5, with D possibly being TRBD2 (6 bases). Germline lookup yields CDR1 MNHEY and CDR2 SVGEGT. This CDR3 contains 15 residues. Deletions cut 1 base from V and 5 bases from J, with 14 bases between. The CDR3 protein is CASSYLASVEETQYF. The CDR3 coding sequence is TGTGCCAGCAGTTACTTGGCTAGCGTAGAGGAGACCCAGTACTTC.

Only a few counts were recorded for this clonotype. The chain has TRBV2 and TRBJ1-4; TRBD1 agrees at 10 bases. Germline V gene data show CDR1 as SNHLY and CDR2 as FYNNEI. There are 15 residues in the CDR3. With V trimmed by 6 bases and J by 7 bases, 8 bases remained unmatched. CDR3 sequence reads: CASRPTGGSFEKLFF. The CDR3 DNA reads TGTGCCAGCAGACCGACAGGGGGCAGTTTTGAAAAACTGTTTTTT.

The gene calls are TRBV27 and TRBJ1-5; possibly TRBD1 for D (6 bases). Trimming cost V 5 bases and J 3 bases, with 14 bases left between them. The germline gives CDR1 MNHEY, CDR2 SMNVEV (reference sequence). This CDR3 region has 15 residues. CDR3 sequence (DNA): TGTGCCAGCAGTCCATCAACAGGGTACAATCAGCCCCAGCATTTT. Amino acid sequence: CASSPSTGYNQPQHF.

This rearrangement joins TRBV20-1 to TRBJ2-7; 10 positions agree with TRBD1. There are 14 residues in the CDR3. Germline trimming cut 3 bases from V and 6 bases from J; bases unmatched to any gene: 8. Germline-derived CDR1 and CDR2 are DFQATT and SNEGSKA (reference sequence). This CDR3 reads CSASSDRGVSEQYF. CDR3 sequence (DNA): TGCAGTGCTAGCTCGGACAGGGGGGTTTCCGAGCAGTACTTC.

This clonotype occurred a few times. The chain has TRBV12-3 or TRBV12-4 and TRBJ2-7, with 9 bases aligning to TRBD1. The CDR3 runs to 13 residues. CDR3 amino acids: CGRDRVPSGEQYV. DNA for the CDR3: TGTGGGCGGGACAGGGTTCCCTCCGGCGAGCAGTACGTC.